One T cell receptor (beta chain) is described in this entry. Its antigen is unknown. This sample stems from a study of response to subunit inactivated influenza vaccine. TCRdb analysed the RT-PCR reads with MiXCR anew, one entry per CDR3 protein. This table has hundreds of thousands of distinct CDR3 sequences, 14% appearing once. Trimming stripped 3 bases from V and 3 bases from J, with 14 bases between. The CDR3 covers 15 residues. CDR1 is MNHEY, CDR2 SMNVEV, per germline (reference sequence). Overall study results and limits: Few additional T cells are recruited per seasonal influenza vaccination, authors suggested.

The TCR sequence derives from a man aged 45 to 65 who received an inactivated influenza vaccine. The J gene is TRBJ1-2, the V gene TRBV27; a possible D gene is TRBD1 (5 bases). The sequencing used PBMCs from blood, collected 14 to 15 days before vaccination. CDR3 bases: TGTGCCAGCAGTTTTGGTAGGGGAGGGGACTATGGCTACACCTTC. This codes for CASSFGRGGDYGYTF.